This record concerns one T cell receptor (beta chain) sequence. Its antigen is not identified. This sample is part of a study of cytomegalovirus exposure and HLA in healthy donors. General study findings and limits: Cytomegalovirus status was reportedly diagnosed by the classifier with high specificity and sensitivity. Rarity held for most TCR sequences, but there were some public TCRs that occurred in many donors.

This CDR3 spans 15 amino acids. Germline V gene lookup returns CDR1 SGHAT and CDR2 FQNNGV. Deletions cut 3 bases from V and 6 bases from J, with 14 bases between. Unrecorded immune exposures were likely, despite nominal health at sampling. PCR primers comprised 60 Vbeta and 13 Jbeta primers. Profiled with immunoSEQ multiplex PCR; TCRdb holds only in-frame clones, not every one. The data show around 160,000 clones, 65% to 85% seen once. The sample was PBMCs. The chain uses TRBV11-2 and TRBJ2-2; tentatively, D is TRBD2 (5 bases). The origin of this receptor is a woman in her thirties or forties in good health and CMV-seropositive. CDR3 sequence reads: CASSLRLPPSGELFF. The CDR3 DNA sequence: TGTGCCAGCAGCTTGAGACTACCCCCCTCCGGGGAGCTGTTTTTT.